This T cell receptor beta chain is drawn from a study of cytomegalovirus exposure and HLA in healthy donors. Regarding the study as a whole: It was assumed in the presence/absence analyses that sequencing depth was roughly uniform across donors.

V lost 5 bases and J lost 5; bases outside the gene matches: 3. Germline CDR1 LGHNT, CDR2 FRNRAP. This CDR3 contains 13 residues. Note on this clone: Its specificity is not known.

Amplification used 60 Vbeta primers and 13 Jbeta primers. Assay: immunoSEQ multiplex PCR; the TCRdb copy retains only in-frame clones and omits some. The sample holds approximately 200,000 clones, 60% to 80% seen once. The rearrangement uses TRBV12-5 and TRBJ2-5; 9 nucleotides align to TRBD1. The sample consisted of PBMCs. This receptor was identified in a man aged 18 to 29 in good health and CMV-seronegative. CDR3 sequence: CASGPDRGETQYF. CDR3 coding DNA: TGTGCTAGTGGTCCCGACAGGGGGGAGACCCAGTACTTC. Combining the CDR3 with reference TRBV12-5 and TRBJ2-5 gives the whole variable domain DARVTQTPRHKVTEMGQEVTMRCQPILGHNTVFWYRQTMMQGLELLAYFRNRAPLDDSGMPKDRFSAEMPDATLATLKIQPSEPRDSAVYFCASGPDRGETQYFGPGTRLLVL.